These T cell receptor beta chains were read from a single sample in a study of cytotoxic CD8 clonotypes in ibrutinib-treated CLL. Using immunoSEQ multiplex PCR, the repertoire was profiled, and TCRdb retains in-frame clones only, with some absent. This sample has some 150,000 clones, with more than 75% found just once. The sequencing used PBMCs, collected after 36 months of ibrutinib treatment. The receptors were sampled from a human donor with chronic lymphocytic leukemia. CDR3s include the opening cysteine and the closing phenylalanine or tryptophan.

V,J,CDR3
TRBV18,TRBJ2-5,CASSPPSRGIGTQYF
TRBV2,TRBJ2-1,CASSGSSGIGYNEQFF
TRBV7-2,TRBJ1-6,CASSPGTGFYNSPLHF
TRBV10-2,TRBJ1-5,CASSEHPDQPQHF
TRBV5-4,TRBJ1-5,CASSAGWDQPQHF
TRBV18,TRBJ1-2,CASSPPRDGYTF
TRBV18,TRBJ2-6,CASSPNLSGADGANVLTF
TRBV4-2,TRBJ1-2,CASSQDTGTIPENGYTF
TRBV5-1,TRBJ1-1,CASSSTGSTEAFF
TRBV5-4,TRBJ2-7,CASSLVHKGEQYF
TRBV19,TRBJ2-7,CASSDGTAPYEQYF
TRBV27,TRBJ2-7,CASRRTSGIYEQYF
TRBV7-9,TRBJ2-1,CASSLNGGEQFF
TRBV29-1,TRBJ1-5,CSVSRGGQPQHF
TRBV5-1,TRBJ2-3,CASSLAPGGGTDTQYF
TRBV11-1,TRBJ2-3,CASSSGGVTDTQYF
TRBV15,TRBJ2-1,CATSNRGAGYNEQFF
TRBV10-3,TRBJ2-7,CASSARQTGEQYF
TRBV2,.,CASSPGPNEQYF
TRBV18,TRBJ2-7,CASSLRSGGDEQYF
TRBV29-1,TRBJ2-1,CSVESVGRAWDNEQFF
TRBV4-2,TRBJ1-3,CASSPPISGNTIYF
TRBV30,TRBJ2-3,CAARQGAGDTQYF
TRBV28,TRBJ2-7,CASSLGQGSMYEQYF
TRBV11-2,TRBJ2-2,CASSLDTTGELFF
TRBV5-1,TRBJ1-4,CASSFRGQDEKLFF
TRBV7-6,TRBJ2-5,CASSSTSGGPEETQYF
TRBV2,TRBJ2-7,CASILRGGNEQYF
TRBV10-1,TRBJ1-1,CASSGDTTEAFF
TRBV2,TRBJ1-2,CASSEVGRAGYTF
TRBV11-2,TRBJ2-7,CASSSASYEQYF
TRBV10-3,TRBJ2-4,CAISGRLGQPQDIQYF
TRBV5-1,TRBJ2-4,CASSLGAPRNIQYF
TRBV27,TRBJ1-2,CASSRNQNYGYTF
TRBV7-8,TRBJ1-2,CASSLNPAYGYTF
TRBV18,TRBJ2-5,CASSPPATPKETQYF
TRBV9,TRBJ1-1,CASSTPGKAFF
TRBV7-9,TRBJ2-2,CASSLGQGRDTGELFF
TRBV14,TRBJ2-5,CASSQDLEGLDQYF
TRBV30,TRBJ1-4,CAWSGRVAEKLFF
TRBV10-3,TRBJ1-5,CATSVGQGPAQPQHF
TRBV5-1,TRBJ1-1,CASNHRQGTGEAFF